One sample yielded the 27 T cell receptor beta chains listed below, sequenced in a study of T-cell reconstitution after alpha-beta-depleted transplantation in children. As it was prepared, the TCRbeta library received unique molecular identifiers. TCRdb processed the PCR reads anew with MiXCR; each CDR3 protein has one entry. Of about 980,000 distinct CDR3 sequences listed, about 29% are singletons. The sample consisted of PBMCs, mostly from graft donor cells, taken 360 days after TCRalphabeta/CD19-depleted stem cell transplant. These receptor sequences come from a boy younger than two who had a stem cell transplant for SCID, so the T cells may come from the graft donor.

The chain has TRBV20-1 and TRBJ2-1; D is unresolved. Germline CDR1 and CDR2: DFQATT and SNEGSKA (reference sequence). There are 12 residues in the CDR3. The germline V and J ends were trimmed by 0 bases and 9 bases, with 9 bases remaining between them. CDR3 coding DNA: TGCAGTGCTAGAGAGCCCGCGCGTGAGCAGTTCTTC. Its translation: CSAREPAREQFF.

The rearrangement joins TRBV12-3 or TRBV12-4 to TRBJ1-6; D possibly corresponds to TRBD1 (5 bases). The V gene lost 3 bases and the J gene lost 5 bases, with 11 bases spanning the gap. This CDR3 comprises 15 residues. This CDR3 is CASSFGGMDNSPLHF. CDR3 nucleotides: TGTGCCAGCAGTTTCGGGGGAATGGATAATTCACCCCTCCACTTT.

The CDR3 here is CASSETYNSPLHF. CDR3 in DNA: TGTGCCAGCAGTGAAACCTATAATTCACCCCTCCACTTT. The chain uses TRBV2 and TRBJ1-6, with no clear D. The CDR3 is 13 amino acids. The V end lost 2 bases, the J end lost 2 bases, and 1 base lay between the germline ends. Germline CDR1 and CDR2: SNHLY and FYNNEI.

The rearrangement joins TRBV28 to TRBJ1-2; D call uncertain. This CDR3 has 13 residues. V was trimmed by 5 bases and J by 4 bases, leaving 11 bases between them. Germline V CDR1 and CDR2: MDHEN, SYDVKM. CDR3 sequence reads: CASSPIRPYGYTF. CDR3 bases: TGTGCCAGCAGTCCAATTCGTCCCTATGGCTACACCTTC.

V and J are TRBV6-2 or TRBV6-3 and TRBJ2-7; 12 bases align to TRBD1. CDR1 MNHEY and CDR2 SVGEGT come from the germline V gene. This CDR3 is built from 15 residues. With V trimmed by 0 bases and J by 11 bases, 8 bases remained unmatched. CDR3 region: CASSYSVRDRGLEYF. The CDR3 DNA follows: TGTGCCAGCAGTTACTCGGTCCGGGACAGGGGGCTGGAGTACTTC.

The chain employs TRBV7-2 and TRBJ2-1; no definite D call. The V gene's germline CDR1 is SGHTA and CDR2 FQGNSA. V was pared by 2 bases and J by 9 bases, with 17 bases between. The CDR3 spans 15 residues. This CDR3 is CASSLLVGPWGEQFF. CDR3 nucleotides: TGTGCCAGCAGCTTACTTGTCGGACCTTGGGGTGAGCAGTTCTTC.

There are a few counts of this clonotype. V gene TRBV10-3 combines with J gene TRBJ2-1; D perhaps matches TRBD2 (6 bases). CDR1 is ENHRY and CDR2 is SYGVKD in the germline V gene. Between the trimmed V and J ends, which lost 6 bases and 10 bases, there was a span of 13 bases. The CDR3 has 12 residues. The CDR3 spells CAISRDSREQFF. The CDR3 DNA sequence: TGTGCCATCAGCCGGGACTCCCGAGAGCAGTTCTTC.

J is TRBJ2-5 and V is TRBV11-2, with 9 bases aligning to TRBD2. V dropped 5 bases and J dropped 5; count of bases not matched to a gene: 18. CDR1 and CDR2 (germline): SGHAT, FQNNGV. This CDR3 contains 18 residues. CDR3 amino acids: CASSIREAGGPLWETQYF. Written as DNA, the CDR3 is TGTGCCAGCAGCATCAGAGAGGCGGGGGGGCCCTTGTGGGAGACCCAGTACTTC.

This sequence joins TRBV24-1 and TRBJ1-2; the D is unclear. The length of the CDR3 is 13 residues. V was trimmed by 9 bases and J by 2 bases, leaving 12 bases between them. CDR1 is KGHDR and CDR2 is SFDVKD in the germline V gene. CDR3 in amino acids: CATQRVENYGYTF. In nucleotides, the CDR3 is TGTGCCACCCAGAGGGTTGAGAACTATGGCTACACCTTC.

The chain is built from TRBV12-3 or TRBV12-4 and TRBJ1-1, with 8 bases identical to TRBD1. The CDR3 consists of 15 residues. The trim removed 6 bases at V and 2 bases at J, leaving 8 bases unmatched. DNA of the CDR3: TGTGCCAGCAGACCGAGACAGGGGCCCAACACTGAAGCTTTCTTT. Its protein is CASRPRQGPNTEAFF.

In this sample, this clonotype turned up many times. The J gene is TRBJ1-3, the V gene TRBV28, with D perhaps TRBD1 (5 bases). Trimming took off 6 bases at V and 0 bases at J, with 15 bases between the two ends. The germline V gene has CDR1 MDHEN and CDR2 SYDVKM. CDR3 length: 16 amino acids. The CDR3 loop is CASSPIGGTSGNTIYF. DNA of the CDR3: TGTGCCAGCAGCCCTATCGGGGGGACCTCTGGAAACACCATATATTTT.

The chain uses TRBV20-1 and TRBJ1-6; D not certain. Germline V gives CDR1 DFQATT, CDR2 SNEGSKA (reference sequence). V shed 3 bases and J shed 5 bases, with 11 bases lying between them. The CDR3 consists of 14 residues. Written as DNA, the CDR3 is TGCAGTGCTAGTTTTGTTTCGGATAATTCACCCCTCCACTTT. Translating gives CSASFVSDNSPLHF.

The J gene is TRBJ2-5, the V gene TRBV5-6; D is uncertain. Trimming stripped 1 base from V and 5 bases from J, with 15 bases between. This CDR3 comprises 15 residues. The germline V gene encodes CDR1 SGHDT and CDR2 YYEEEE. CDR3 DNA: TGTGCCAGCAGCTTGAGGAAGGGATTAGAGGAGACCCAGTACTTC. Translating gives CASSLRKGLEETQYF.

About this clonotype: It may be a read error: a sequence one base away is much more abundant. This chain connects TRBV20-1 to TRBJ2-1; TRBD2 aligns across 8 bases. The germline CDR1 and CDR2 sequences are DFQATT and SNEGSKA (reference sequence). The CDR3 has 14 residues. The CDR3 loop reads CSAFRGGGYNEKFF. The CDR3 DNA sequence: TGCAGTGCCTTTCGGGGGGGAGGCTACAATGAGAAGTTCTTC.

This CDR3 reads CSASFLLAGFPNEQFF. The DNA of the CDR3 is TGCAGTGCTAGTTTCTTACTAGCGGGGTTCCCCAATGAGCAGTTCTTC. The chain couples TRBV20-1 to TRBJ2-1; 10 bases align to TRBD2. The CDR3 is made up of 16 amino acids. Looked up from germline, CDR1 is DFQATT and CDR2 is SNEGSKA (reference sequence). V gave up 3 bases and J gave up 6 bases; unmatched junction bases: 11.

This chain connects TRBV5-1 to TRBJ1-1; 9 nucleotides agree with TRBD1. CDR3 length equals 14 residues. CDR1 SGHRS and CDR2 YFSETQ come from the germline V gene. The trim removed 7 bases at V and 11 bases at J, leaving 15 bases unmatched. The DNA for the CDR3 is TGCGCCAGCGGACAAGGGACAGGGCCGCACCCGGCTTTCTTT. Protein: CASGQGTGPHPAFF.

This clonotype was picked up a small number of times. The rearrangement links TRBV9 to TRBJ2-3, with D perhaps TRBD1 (5 bases). The CDR3 is made up of 13 amino acids. V dropped 1 base and J dropped 5 bases, with 8 bases sitting between them. Looked up from germline, CDR1 is SGDLS and CDR2 is YYNGEE. The CDR3 loop is CASSVIGEDTQYF. The CDR3 region has the DNA TGTGCCAGCAGCGTAATAGGGGAAGATACGCAGTATTTT. Variable domain in full (rest from reference TRBV9 and TRBJ2-3): DSGVTQTPKHLITATGQRVTLRCSPRSGDLSVYWYQQSLDQGLQFLIQYYNGEERAKGNILERFSAQQFPDLHSELNLSSLELGDSALYFCASSVIGEDTQYFGPGTRLTVL.

This clonotype was detected a few times. The rearrangement joins TRBV12-3 or TRBV12-4 to TRBJ2-2, with TRBD2 matching over 12 bases. Germline trimming cut 6 bases from V and 5 bases from J; bases unmatched to any gene: 19. This CDR3 spans 20 amino acids. CDR3 coding DNA: TGTGCCAGCAGCTACTACCCCCTAGCGGGGGGGCCTGTCCGGACCGGGGAGCTGTTTTTT. As protein: CASSYYPLAGGPVRTGELFF.

This chain joins TRBV20-1 and TRBJ2-1; a weak D match, TRBD1 (6 bases). The CDR3 spans 15 residues. Per germline, CDR1 DFQATT and CDR2 SNEGSKA (reference sequence). Trimming removed 2 bases at V and 5 bases at J, with 16 bases between. The CDR3 spells CSARLSRGVNNEQFF. The CDR3, as DNA: TGCAGTGCTAGACTTTCCAGGGGTGTGAACAATGAGCAGTTCTTC.

The chain uses TRBV12-3 or TRBV12-4 and TRBJ2-6; 8 nucleotides agree with TRBD1. The J segment lost 1 base and the V segment lost 7 bases, leaving 9 bases of the junction unmatched. The CDR3 is 17 residues long. CDR3 bases: TGTGCCAGCAAGTCAGGGGGCATTCTTTCTGGGGCCAACGTCCTGACTTTC. Amino acids: CASKSGGILSGANVLTF.

In its sample, this clonotype was seen a few times. The DNA of the CDR3 is TGTGCCAGCAGTGAAGCTGATGACAGTCGAAGCAATCAGCCCCAGCATTTT. Its translation is CASSEADDSRSNQPQHF. The chain links TRBV6-1 to TRBJ1-5; TRBD1 is a possible D gene (5 bases). Germline CDR1 is MNHNS and CDR2 is SASEGT. The CDR3 has 17 residues. V was clipped by 0 bases and J by 1 base, with 13 bases between them.

The chain is built from TRBV10-3 and TRBJ2-1; maybe TRBD2 (5 bases). Deletions cut 6 bases from V and 1 base from J, with 13 bases between. CDR3 length equals 15 residues. Germline V CDR1 and CDR2: ENHRY, SYGVKD. The CDR3: CAIRFEGSSYNEQFF. CDR3 in DNA: TGTGCCATCAGATTCGAGGGTTCATCCTACAATGAGCAGTTCTTC.

This clonotype was recorded a few times. The chain recombines TRBV6-5 with TRBJ2-6; no firm D call. Germline V gene lookup returns CDR1 MNHEY and CDR2 SVGAGI. This CDR3 region has 16 residues. The V and J ends lost 6 bases and 1 base respectively, with 13 bases between them. The CDR3 sequence is CASSYPVRSGANVLTF. CDR3 DNA sequence: TGTGCCAGCAGCTACCCCGTTAGGTCTGGGGCCAACGTCCTGACTTTC.

The chain combines TRBV2 with TRBJ2-1, with D tentatively TRBD1 or TRBD2 (6 bases each). The CDR3 has 12 residues. Germline-derived CDR1 and CDR2 are SNHLY and FYNNEI. The V end lost 6 bases, the J end lost 15 bases, and 18 bases lay between the germline ends. The DNA of the CDR3 is TGTGCCAGCAGCCCGGGGGCAGGGTGGTCGTTCTTC. It encodes CASSPGAGWSFF.

The gene calls are TRBV9 and TRBJ2-3; D gene uncertain. The CDR3 loop spans 15 amino acids. V was trimmed by 0 bases and J by 1 base, leaving 9 bases between them. CDR1 is SGDLS and CDR2 is YYNGEE in the germline V gene. The DNA for the CDR3 is TGTGCCAGCAGCGTAGGGAGTGCAGGCACAGATACGCAGTATTTT. Residues: CASSVGSAGTDTQYF.

In this sample, this clonotype turned up many times. V and J are TRBV3-1 and TRBJ2-3, with TRBD2 matching 10 bases. The CDR3 loop spans 17 amino acids. After removal of 1 base from V and 5 bases from J, the junction contained 9 bases not matched to a gene. CDR1 and CDR2 from the germline V gene are LGHDT and YNNKEL (reference sequence). The CDR3 spells CASSQGRTSGAKDTQYF. The CDR3, as DNA: TGTGCCAGCAGCCAAGGAAGAACTAGCGGGGCAAAAGATACGCAGTATTTT.

There are many counts of this clonotype. V is TRBV1 and J is TRBJ2-3; TRBD1 reflects the table's D call only, with no check against the DNA. TRBV1 counts as a pseudogene. The CDR3 extends over 13 amino acids. This CDR3 reads CTSKGGARDTQYF. CDR3 nucleotides: TGCACCAGCAAGGGGGGGGCCAGAGATACGCAGTATTTT.